The clone carrying this T cell receptor beta chain was detected only once. This specimen belongs to a study of T cell responses to AZD1222 COVID-19 vaccine. CDR3 length: 11 residues. Deletions cut 6 bases from V and 9 bases from J, with 11 bases between. CDR1 is MNHEY, CDR2 SVGAGI, per germline. Assay: immunoSEQ multiplex PCR; the TCRdb copy retains only in-frame clones and omits some. The repertoire holds almost 50,000 clones, with 70% to 85% as singletons. The genes are TRBV6-5 and TRBJ2-5; D gene ambiguous. Sequencing was performed on peripheral blood, taken on day 0 of MenACWY control vaccination. The receptor was derived from an adult in good health. The CDR3 bases are TGTGCCAGCAGGGGAACCCGGTCCCAGTACTTC. Protein product: CASRGTRSQYF.